The next 15 T cell receptor beta chains were all read from a single sample in a study of T cells expressing NK-cell markers. TCRdb re-called the 5' RACE reads and catalogs CDR3 proteins one per entry, DNA excluded. Here the sample table reports about 550,000 distinct CDR3 sequences. The sequencing input was blood T cells: a sorted CD56 or NKG2C T cell subset, CD4+ or CD8+ T cells, or bulk PBMC T cells (not recorded which). These receptor sequences come from a man younger than 30 in good health.

The V and J genes are TRBV5-5 and TRBJ2-3; there is no DNA to check the TCRdb D call of TRBD2. Germline V CDR1 and CDR2: SGHKS, YYEKEE (reference sequence). CDR3 length: 15 amino acids. CDR3 sequence: CASSLIAGVTDTQYF.

V usage is TRBV7-6 and J usage is TRBJ2-3; TCRdb proposes TRBD2, but this gene call is untestable without DNA. Per the germline V gene, CDR1 is SGHVS and CDR2 is FNYEAQ. This CDR3 is built from 15 residues. The CDR3 loop is CASSLGTPGTDTQYF. Full variable domain (missing parts from reference TRBV7-6 and TRBJ2-3): GAGVSQSPRYKVTKRGQDVALRCDPISGHVSLYWYRQALGQGPEFLTYFNYEAQQDKSGLPNDRFSAERPEGSISTLTIQRTEQRDSAMYRCASSLGTPGTDTQYFGPGTRLTVL.

The chain employs TRBV27 and TRBJ1-1; the TCRdb D gene call, TRBD1, has no DNA to confirm it. The germline V gene encodes CDR1 MNHEY and CDR2 SMNVEV (reference sequence). CDR3 length equals 15 residues. CDR3 protein: CASTPGQGKNTEAFF.

The J gene is TRBJ2-5, the V gene TRBV20-1; the D gene TCRdb calls, TRBD2, cannot be checked with no DNA. The germline V gene encodes CDR1 DFQATT and CDR2 SNEGSKA (reference sequence). There are 17 residues in the CDR3. The CDR3 here is CSARVVLRLTVQETQYF.

The CDR3 loop is CASSYRTGNEQYF. The chain carries TRBV6-5 and TRBJ2-7; absent DNA, TCRdb's TRBD1 call cannot be checked. This CDR3 is built from 13 residues. Germline CDR1 is MNHEY and CDR2 is SVGAGI.

The V and J genes are TRBV20-1 and TRBJ2-1; TCRdb picks TRBD2, but there is no DNA to check that call. The CDR3 sequence is 15 residues long. The germline CDR1 and CDR2 sequences are DFQATT and SNEGSKA (reference sequence). The CDR3 loop reads CSAGGSGRVYNEQFF.

The J gene is TRBJ1-2, the V gene TRBV5-6; TCRdb lists TRBD1, though no DNA is available to test this call. The germline V gene encodes CDR1 SGHDT and CDR2 YYEEEE. This CDR3 has 15 residues. This CDR3 is CASSPPGPGYYGYTF.

V usage is TRBV3-1 and J usage is TRBJ1-1. The CDR3 contains 14 residues. CDR1 is LGHDT and CDR2 is YNNKEL in the germline V gene (reference sequence). The CDR3 is CASSHGTSNTEAFF.

The chain uses TRBV12-3 or TRBV12-4 and TRBJ2-1; the TCRdb D gene call, TRBD1, has no DNA to confirm it. The CDR3 covers 12 residues. The CDR3 loop is CASSLSPYEQFF.

V usage is TRBV7-9 and J usage is TRBJ2-1; TCRdb indicates TRBD1, and absent DNA this call remains unverified. This CDR3 comprises 12 residues. Germline V gene lookup returns CDR1 SEHNR and CDR2 FQNEAQ (reference sequence). This CDR3 reads CASSPPGRAQFF.

J is TRBJ2-7 and V is TRBV29-1. CDR3 length: 16 amino acids. From germline, CDR1 is SQVTM and CDR2 ANQGSEA. CDR3 amino acids: CSVVGVLSGGSYEQYF.

The rearrangement uses TRBV28 and TRBJ2-3; TCRdb names TRBD2, which stays unverified in the absence of DNA. Germline CDR1 MDHEN, CDR2 SYDVKM. The CDR3 sequence is 13 residues long. This CDR3 is CASHREGRDTQYF.

This chain links TRBV6-1 with TRBJ2-2; the TRBD1 assignment by TCRdb is unverifiable without DNA. Germline CDR1 and CDR2: MNHNS and SASEGT. The CDR3 extends over 15 amino acids. CDR3 residues: CASQSGHANTGELFF.

The chain joins TRBV7-9 to TRBJ2-7; the D gene TCRdb calls, TRBD1, cannot be checked with no DNA. The CDR3 length is 16 residues. The germline V gene encodes CDR1 SEHNR and CDR2 FQNEAQ (reference sequence). The CDR3 spells CASSLSAGHSSYEQYF.

The V and J genes are TRBV11-3 and TRBJ2-4; checking the TCRdb D call of TRBD1 is not possible without DNA. Germline CDR1 reads SGHNT; CDR2 reads YENEEA. This CDR3 comprises 14 residues. CDR3 in amino acids: CASKVPGQASFQYF.